This TCR beta chain came from a study of T cell repertoires and HLA-DP antigens listed by TCRdb under 2018. Context from the whole study: Using HeLa cells transduced to present allogeneic HLA-DP, the study set up an in vitro model of CD4+ T cell alloreactivity. Compared with self, one alloantigen differed at one amino acid in the peptide-binding groove and the other differed at under eleven, modelling structurally similar versus dissimilar alloantigens. The three donors, two male and one female, ranged from the 18-to-29 to the 60-to-69 age band. On average, roughly 200 ng of DNA went in for sorted CD137+CD4+ samples, versus roughly 1,200 ng for pre-culture CD4+ samples.

TCRB CDR3 regions were amplified with the immunoSEQ multiplex PCR using forward primers for 54 TRBV segments and reverse primers for 13 TRBJ segments. Pre-culture CD4+ samples were sequenced at deep resolution, targeting 200,000 T cell genomes. Amplicons were sequenced on an Illumina HiSeq System, producing 87 bp reads covering the CDR3. In the original analysis: PCR and sequencing errors in the reads were corrected, and CDR3 regions were defined by aligning to IMGT reference sequences. Synthetic template pools were used to estimate the numbers of templates and unique rearrangements. Clonality was calculated as 1 minus Pielou's evenness. The Daley-Smith estimator was used to estimate richness. Morisita's index served as the measure of repertoire overlap. Clones found in cultured samples but undetected in the pre-culture repertoire of the corresponding donor were defined as low-abundance clones. Sourced from immuneACCESS, this table was stored by TCRdb with only in-frame sequences that have V and J called. A share of the clones is absent; for the studies checked, an unresolved V gene accounts for under half, and the remainder has no known explanation. V and J calls and clone size come straight from that table; D and trimming were deduced from the DNA. The table for this sample lists around 100,000 clones; almost 95% of them were counted only once. The ten largest account for around 0.3% of the sample.

With regard to this clone: There is no known antigen for this receptor. No base quality information exists; no much larger clone differs at one position.

A distance of 13 bases separates the germline ends of V and J, which lose 4 bases and 2 bases respectively. Taken from the germline V gene, the CDR1 and CDR2 loops are KGHSH and LQKENI. The CDR3 covers 15 residues, taking in both the cysteine and the phenylalanine. Only the CDR3 part of the read is kept: 45 bases, read in frame from the first base. The study at large found these results: Naive and memory CD4+ repertoires were not analysed separately. The study was limited by having only three donors, by relying on a non-physiological HeLa antigen-presenting system, and by using total CD4+ responder cells. Clones undetected before culture had an average cumulative frequency of around 40% against one allele versus approximately 54% against the other. Similar clonality (around 0.39) was observed for sorted CD137+ cells against both alloantigens, and this clonality was much higher than that observed in pre-culture samples (around 0.04).

Untouched CD4+ T cells were isolated from Ficoll-separated PBMC by magnetic bead negative selection, reaching an average purity of about 98%. Untouched CD4+ T cells were isolated from Ficoll-separated PBMC with magnetic beads, reaching about 98% purity with negligible CD8+ contamination. Peripheral blood mononuclear cells were supplied by the buffy coats of three healthy blood donors, who served as the study donors. Each of the three donors was CMV seronegative. The DNeasy Blood & Tissue Kit was used for extraction of genomic DNA. Genomic DNA from sorted CD137+CD4+ cells and from pre-culture CD4+ baseline samples of each subject was subjected to TCRB sequencing.

This TCR was recovered from a woman between 18 and 30 years old in good health and CMV-seronegative. What was sequenced was CD4+ T cells from PBMCs. The chain is made from TRBV18 and TRBJ2-3, with a weak D call of TRBD1 (6 bases match). The CDR3 reads CASSLQGGDTDTQYF. The sequenced DNA: TGTGCCAGCTCACTACAGGGTGGGGACACAGATACGCAGTATTTT.